The 19 T cell receptor beta chains below come from one sample, sequenced in a study of T cells after yellow fever vaccination. TCRdb reprocessed the 5' RACE reads via MiXCR and lists one record per CDR3 protein. The table includes a few hundred thousand distinct CDR3 sequences, less than 9.5% detected once. Sequenced material: CD4+ T cells sorted from PBMCs, taken 5 days after the yellow fever booster vaccination. Receptors originate from a man between 18 and 29 years old who received the YFV17D yellow fever vaccine.

This chain connects TRBV7-3 to TRBJ2-7; D might be TRBD1 (5 bases). The germline V gene has CDR1 SGHTA and CDR2 FQGTGA. Trimming left V 3 bases short and J 1 base short, with 13 bases between. CDR3 size: 15 residues. Here the CDR3 reads CASSLGSGQSYEQYF. In nucleotides, the CDR3 is TGTGCCAGCAGCTTGGGATCAGGGCAATCCTACGAGCAGTACTTC.

The chain carries TRBV3-1 and TRBJ1-1; D unclear. The CDR3 has 14 residues. Trimming left V 6 bases short and J 1 base short, with 12 bases between. CDR1 is LGHDT and CDR2 is YNNKEL in the germline V gene (reference sequence). CDR3 region: CASRVAGPNTEAFF. CDR3 nucleotide sequence: TGTGCCAGCAGGGTGGCAGGACCGAACACTGAAGCTTTCTTT.

This clonotype was counted between two and nine times. V is TRBV7-2 and J is TRBJ2-7; the match to TRBD1 covers 9 bases. With V trimmed by 0 bases and J by 6 bases, 3 bases remained unmatched. Germline V gene sequence: CDR1 SGHTA, CDR2 FQGNSA. The CDR3 consists of 14 residues. CDR3 amino acids: CASSLAGTGPEQYV. CDR3 DNA sequence: TGTGCCAGCAGCTTAGCGGGGACAGGGCCCGAGCAGTACGTC.

This chain connects TRBV7-6 to TRBJ2-1; TRBD2 agrees at 16 bases. Germline trimming cut 0 bases from V and 9 bases from J; bases unmatched to any gene: 5. The CDR3 has 17 amino acids. Germline V gene data show CDR1 as SGHVS and CDR2 as FNYEAQ. The CDR3 here is CASSLAGTSGGAVEQFF. CDR3 coding DNA: TGTGCCAGCAGCTTAGCCGGGACTAGCGGGGGGGCCGTTGAGCAGTTCTTC.

This clonotype was counted between two and nine times. V and J are TRBV3-1 and TRBJ1-5; TRBD1 agrees at 7 bases. Germline lookup yields CDR1 LGHDT and CDR2 YNNKEL (reference sequence). Germline trimming cut 3 bases from V and 6 bases from J; bases unmatched to any gene: 5. The CDR3 consists of 14 residues. This CDR3 is CASSQTGFGQPQHF. The CDR3 nucleotides read TGTGCCAGCAGCCAGACAGGGTTCGGTCAGCCCCAGCATTTT. The variable domain in full, completed from reference TRBV3-1 and TRBJ1-5, reads DTAVSQTPKYLVTQMGNDKSIKCEQNLGHDTMYWYKQDSKKFLKIMFSYNNKELIINETVPNRFSPKSPDKAHLNLHINSLELGDSAVYFCASSQTGFGQPQHFGDGTRLSIL.

This clonotype has a count of ten or more. The chain's CDR3 is CASSLDWNTQYF. In DNA form, the CDR3 reads TGCGCCAGCAGCTTAGATTGGAATACGCAGTATTTT. The V call is TRBV5-1, the J call TRBJ2-3, with unresolved D. Trimming took 2 bases from V and 7 from J, leaving 8 bases between them. This CDR3 is 12 amino acids long. Germline V gene sequence: CDR1 SGHRS, CDR2 YFSETQ. Filled out from reference TRBV5-1 and TRBJ2-3, the complete variable domain reads KAGVTQTPRYLIKTRGQQVTLSCSPISGHRSVSWYQQTPGQGLQFLFEYFSETQRNKGNFPGRFSGRQFSNSRSEMNVSTLELGDSALYLCASSLDWNTQYFGPGTRLTVL.

V usage is TRBV12-3 or TRBV12-4 and J usage is TRBJ1-5; D possibly corresponds to TRBD1 (5 bases). V lost 6 bases, J lost 7 bases, and 13 bases lay in between. The CDR3 runs 13 residues. The CDR3 DNA is TGTGCCAGCAGGGGGGTACATGGCCAGCCCCAGCATTTT. This translates into CASRGVHGQPQHF.

This clonotype was seen ten or more times. V usage is TRBV7-2 and J usage is TRBJ1-2; 7 nucleotides line up with TRBD1. Germline CDR1 reads SGHTA; CDR2 reads FQGNSA. The trim removed 7 bases at V and 2 bases at J, leaving 10 bases unmatched. This CDR3 has 15 amino acids. CDR3 coding DNA: TGTGCCAGCACCAACACCCTACAGGGGAACTATGGCTACACCTTC. This encodes CASTNTLQGNYGYTF. Full variable domain (missing parts from reference TRBV7-2 and TRBJ1-2): GAGVSQSPSNKVTEKGKDVELRCDPISGHTALYWYRQSLGQGLEFLIYFQGNSAPDKSGLPSDRFSAERTGGSVSTLTIQRTQQEDSAVYLCASTNTLQGNYGYTFGSGTRLTVV.

This clonotype was counted a few times. Here the CDR3 reads CASSPPGQGGVGYTF. In DNA, the CDR3 is TGTGCCAGTAGTCCTCCGGGACAGGGCGGGGTTGGCTACACCTTC. This chain uses TRBV19 with TRBJ1-2; TRBD1 matches at 9 bases. After removal of 5 bases from V and 7 bases from J, the junction contained 11 bases not matched to a gene. The germline V gene has CDR1 LNHDA and CDR2 SQIVND (reference sequence). CDR3 length equals 15 residues. Together with reference TRBV19 and TRBJ1-2, the CDR3 gives the full variable domain: DGGITQSPKYLFRKEGQNVTLSCEQNLNHDAMYWYRQDPGQGLRLIYYSQIVNDFQKGDIAEGYSVSREKKESFPLTVTSAQKNPTAFYLCASSPPGQGGVGYTFGSGTRLTVV.

Ten or more counts support this clonotype. The gene calls are TRBV19 and TRBJ2-2; D might be TRBD1 or TRBD2, each matching 6 bases. The CDR3 is 15 residues long. CDR1 is LNHDA, CDR2 SQIVND, per germline (reference sequence). V was clipped by 7 bases and J by 2 bases, with 14 bases between them. The CDR3 is CASNPKGGNTGELFF. As DNA, the CDR3 is TGTGCCAGTAACCCCAAGGGGGGCAACACCGGGGAGCTGTTTTTT.

This clonotype has more than one count but fewer than ten. The chain recombines TRBV20-1 with TRBJ2-3, with D perhaps matching TRBD1 (6 bases). The germline V gene has CDR1 DFQATT and CDR2 SNEGSKA (reference sequence). The CDR3 length is 15 residues. V lost 1 base and J lost 5, with 16 bases in between. CDR3 amino acids: CSARVGAREGDTQYF. DNA of the CDR3: TGCAGTGCTAGAGTGGGGGCCAGGGAAGGAGATACGCAGTATTTT.

The chain employs TRBV5-1 and TRBJ2-2; D gene unclear. Trimming cost V 3 bases and J 6 bases, with 6 bases left between them. This CDR3 is built from 12 residues. Germline CDR1 SGHRS, CDR2 YFSETQ. The CDR3 nucleotides are TGCGCCAGCAGCTCCAGTCCCGGGGAGCTGTTTTTT. It encodes CASSSSPGELFF.

The chain combines TRBV7-2 with TRBJ1-4; D is perhaps TRBD1 (5 bases). The CDR3 sequence is 13 residues long. Trimming shortened V by 0 bases and J by 7 bases, and 6 bases separated the two germline ends. Per germline, CDR1 SGHTA and CDR2 FQGNSA. The CDR3 sequence: CASSLARAEKLFF. The CDR3 nucleotides read TGTGCCAGCAGCTTAGCCAGGGCTGAAAAACTGTTTTTT.

This clonotype was observed a handful of times. The V and J genes are TRBV25-1 and TRBJ2-2, with 10 nucleotides matching TRBD1. The trim removed 4 bases at V and 8 bases at J, leaving 7 bases unmatched. The CDR3 runs to 15 residues. Germline V gives CDR1 MGHDK, CDR2 SYGVNS. The DNA of the CDR3 is TGTGCCAGCAGTGCCCCCGGGGACAGGGGAGGGGAGCTGTTTTTT. Translating gives CASSAPGDRGGELFF.

The chain combines TRBV7-2 with TRBJ2-1; D gene uncertain. Trimming pared 3 bases from V and 5 bases from J, leaving 8 bases between. The CDR3 consists of 13 residues. Germline assignment: CDR1 SGHTA and CDR2 FQGNSA. The CDR3 here is CASSFVQNNEQFF. CDR3 nucleotide sequence: TGTGCCAGCAGCTTTGTACAGAACAATGAGCAGTTCTTC.

The chain carries TRBV6-6 and TRBJ2-2; D is unclear. The CDR3 consists of 12 residues. V was clipped by 6 bases and J by 7 bases, with 9 bases between them. The V gene's germline CDR1 is MNHNY and CDR2 SVGAGI (reference sequence). The CDR3 loop reads CASRPLGGELFF. CDR3 bases: TGTGCCAGCAGACCCCTCGGCGGGGAGCTGTTTTTT.

The gene calls are TRBV5-6 and TRBJ1-2; D might be TRBD1 (6 bases). This CDR3 is 17 amino acids long. The V gene's germline CDR1 is SGHDT and CDR2 YYEEEE. V was shortened by 2 bases and J by 5 bases, with 22 bases between the two germline ends. CDR3 sequence (DNA): TGTGCCAGCAGCTTCCCCCATCGGCCAGGGGAAACATATGGCTACACCTTC. Translation gives CASSFPHRPGETYGYTF.

This clonotype was detected a few times. The rearrangement joins TRBV20-1 to TRBJ2-7; D remains unclear. The CDR3 consists of 14 residues. The germline gives CDR1 DFQATT, CDR2 SNEGSKA (reference sequence). Between the trimmed V and J ends, which lost 0 bases and 0 bases, there was a span of 9 bases. The CDR3 is CSARDAAGSYEQYV. The CDR3 DNA reads as TGCAGTGCTAGAGATGCGGCAGGCTCCTACGAGCAGTACGTC.

This clonotype has at least ten counts. The V and J genes are TRBV5-1 and TRBJ1-1, with a possible D match to TRBD1 (5 bases). Germline V gene data show CDR1 as SGHRS and CDR2 as YFSETQ. Trimming pared 5 bases from V and 2 bases from J, leaving 10 bases between. This CDR3 region has 13 residues. The CDR3 is CASRSDSNTEAFF. The DNA for the CDR3 is TGCGCCAGCAGATCCGACAGCAACACTGAAGCTTTCTTT.